These 26 T cell receptor beta chains came from one sample sequenced in a study of cytomegalovirus exposure and HLA in healthy donors. The PCR had 60 Vbeta and 13 Jbeta primers. The table came from immunoSEQ multiplex PCR; TCRdb's copy has only in-frame clones and leaves some out. The sample records 95,000 to 110,000 clones, 70% to 85% being singletons. Sequencing was carried out using PBMCs. These receptors were taken from a male donor in good health and CMV-seronegative.

This rearrangement joins TRBV2 to TRBJ2-7; D remains unclear. V gave up 8 bases and J gave up 7 bases, with 12 bases separating them. Germline CDR1 SNHLY, CDR2 FYNNEI. The CDR3 contains 11 residues. DNA of the CDR3: TGTGCCAGCGTTCGCGTGAGGGAGCAGTACTTC. Amino acids: CASVRVREQYF.

On this clone itself: The same CDR3 is also encoded by other DNA sequences in this sample. The rearrangement links TRBV5-1 to TRBJ2-7; weak D call: TRBD2 (6 bases). V was trimmed by 0 bases and J by 5 bases, leaving 12 bases between them. Germline lookup yields CDR1 SGHRS and CDR2 YFSETQ. CDR3 length: 14 residues. This chain's CDR3 is CASSLVQGGDEQYF. The CDR3, as DNA: TGCGCCAGCAGCTTGGTTCAGGGAGGCGACGAGCAGTACTTC.

The V call is TRBV19, the J call TRBJ1-2; D is perhaps TRBD1 (6 bases). This CDR3 has 14 residues. V lost 3 bases to trimming and J lost 1 base, with 9 bases between them. Germline V CDR1 and CDR2: LNHDA, SQIVND (reference sequence). CDR3 in DNA: TGTGCCAGTAGTATGATAGGGGGTAACTATGGCTACACCTTC. It translates to CASSMIGGNYGYTF.

The V call is TRBV29-1, the J call TRBJ2-1; weak D call: TRBD1 (6 bases). CDR1 SQVTM and CDR2 ANQGSEA come from the germline V gene. This CDR3 contains 14 residues. V dropped 6 bases and J dropped 7 bases, with 19 bases sitting between them. The CDR3 here is CSVHGKTGNNEQFF. The DNA for the CDR3 is TGCAGCGTCCACGGAAAAACAGGGAATAATGAGCAGTTCTTC.

The chain uses TRBV5-1 and TRBJ2-7; 10 nucleotides match TRBD2. Germline lookup yields CDR1 SGHRS and CDR2 YFSETQ. The CDR3 spans 22 residues. V shed 0 bases and J 7 bases; nucleotides not matched to a gene: 28. The CDR3 sequence is CASSLVRFAGLADSQPFFEQYF. In nucleotides, the CDR3 is TGCGCCAGCAGCTTGGTACGGTTTGCCGGACTAGCGGATTCTCAGCCCTTTTTTGAGCAGTACTTC.

The rearrangement links TRBV7-2 to TRBJ1-1; D may be TRBD1 (5 bases). Deletions cut 0 bases from V and 6 bases from J, with 14 bases between. The germline gives CDR1 SGHTA, CDR2 FQGNSA. The CDR3 sequence is 15 residues long. This CDR3 is CASSLARGPGAEAFF. Written as DNA, the CDR3 is TGTGCCAGCAGCTTAGCGCGGGGCCCGGGGGCTGAAGCTTTCTTT.

This clone was observed once. The V and J genes are TRBV5-8 and TRBJ2-7, with 7 positions matching TRBD2. CDR3 length: 14 residues. V gave up 2 bases and J gave up 3 bases; unmatched junction bases: 5. Germline CDR1 and CDR2: SGHTS and YDEGEE. The CDR3 sequence is CASSFVGGYYEQYF. The CDR3 DNA is TGTGCCAGCAGCTTCGTGGGAGGGTACTACGAGCAGTACTTC.

This clone was detected a few times. The J gene is TRBJ2-7, the V gene TRBV9, with 7 positions matching TRBD1. This CDR3 has 15 amino acids. Trimming removed 4 bases from V and 3 bases from J; junction bases left unmatched: 10. Germline CDR1 and CDR2: SGDLS and YYNGEE. CDR3 sequence (DNA): TGTGCCAGCAGCCCGCTTGGGACAGCGATCTACGAGCAGTACTTC. Translation gives CASSPLGTAIYEQYF. The full variable domain, completed using reference TRBV9 and TRBJ2-7, is DSGVTQTPKHLITATGQRVTLRCSPRSGDLSVYWYQQSLDQGLQFLIQYYNGEERAKGNILERFSAQQFPDLHSELNLSSLELGDSALYFCASSPLGTAIYEQYFGPGTRLTVT.

The genes are TRBV4-2 and TRBJ2-6, with D tentatively TRBD1 (5 bases). CDR3 length: 16 residues. Germline lookup yields CDR1 LGHNA and CDR2 YNFKEQ. V gave up 0 bases and J gave up 0 bases, with 6 bases separating them. The CDR3 DNA follows: TGTGCCAGCAGCCAAGACGACAGCTCTGGGGCCAACGTCCTGACTTTC. This translates into CASSQDDSSGANVLTF.

The CDR3 DNA sequence: TGTGCCAGCAGCTTAGGGGGCGCGTTCGGCACTGAAGCTTTCTTT. This encodes CASSLGGAFGTEAFF. The rearrangement joins TRBV5-5 to TRBJ1-1; 7 bases map to TRBD1. Germline V lookup: CDR1 SGHKS, CDR2 YYEKEE (reference sequence). Trimming at V came to 2 bases and at J to 4 bases, leaving 8 bases not matched to a gene. The CDR3 has 15 amino acids.

The chain recombines TRBV9 with TRBJ2-1, with 11 bases fitting TRBD2. After removal of 4 bases from V and 7 bases from J, the junction contained 10 bases not matched to a gene. The germline CDR1 and CDR2 sequences are SGDLS and YYNGEE. The length of the CDR3 is 16 residues. The CDR3 protein is CASSSLAGGIRNEQFF. The CDR3 DNA sequence: TGTGCCAGCAGCTCCCTAGCGGGAGGAATTCGAAATGAGCAGTTCTTC.

The genes are TRBV7-7 and TRBJ2-3, with 9 bases identical to TRBD1. CDR3 length: 15 amino acids. CDR1 is SSHAT, CDR2 FNYEAQ, per germline (reference sequence). With 5 bases clipped from V and 5 bases from J, the junction kept 8 bases outside the gene matches. DNA of the CDR3: TGTGCCAGCAGCCCGGGCGGGACAGGGAAAGATACGCAGTATTTT. It translates to CASSPGGTGKDTQYF.

This chain joins TRBV27 and TRBJ1-4; 7 nucleotides align to TRBD1. In germline, CDR1 is MNHEY, CDR2 SMNVEV (reference sequence). There are 18 residues in the CDR3. V lost 4 bases and J lost 2; bases outside the gene matches: 13. The CDR3 DNA reads TGTGCCAGCAGTTCCCTTTGGAGCCAGGGGGTTACTAATGAAAAACTGTTTTTT. Amino acid sequence: CASSSLWSQGVTNEKLFF.

By share, this clone ranks as medium-sized. This sequence joins TRBV19 and TRBJ2-1, with TRBD1 matching over 7 bases. This CDR3 contains 16 residues. Germline V gene data show CDR1 as LNHDA and CDR2 as SQIVND (reference sequence). Losses at the gene ends were 0 bases for V and 4 bases for J; bases not matched to a gene: 6. The CDR3 DNA reads as TGTGCCAGTAGTATAGAGAGGGGGCGGTGGTACAATGAGCAGTTCTTC. It encodes CASSIERGRWYNEQFF. Complete variable domain (other parts from reference TRBV19 and TRBJ2-1): DGGITQSPKYLFRKEGQNVTLSCEQNLNHDAMYWYRQDPGQGLRLIYYSQIVNDFQKGDIAEGYSVSREKKESFPLTVTSAQKNPTAFYLCASSIERGRWYNEQFFGPGTRLTVL.

The chain recombines TRBV6-1 with TRBJ1-5, with a weak D call TRBD1 (5 bases). This CDR3 region has 14 residues. Between the trimmed V and J ends, which lost 1 base and 2 bases, there was a span of 6 bases. Germline V gene sequence: CDR1 MNHNS, CDR2 SASEGT. The DNA for the CDR3 is TGTGCCAGCAGTGAAGGGGGGGGCAATCAGCCCCAGCATTTT. Its translation: CASSEGGGNQPQHF.

The chain couples TRBV6-1 to TRBJ2-4; tentative D call: TRBD1 (5 bases). The CDR3 is 17 amino acids. Germline loops: CDR1 MNHNS, CDR2 SASEGT. V lost 1 base and J lost 8, with 21 bases in between. CDR3 protein: CASSEGGRLLNRHIQYF. The DNA of the CDR3 is TGTGCCAGCAGTGAAGGGGGCCGGCTACTAAACAGGCACATTCAGTACTTC.

The chain uses TRBV5-1 and TRBJ1-2; TRBD1 agrees at 7 bases. The ends lost 4 bases at V and 2 bases at J; junction bases unmatched: 8. The CDR3 consists of 15 residues. Per germline, CDR1 SGHRS and CDR2 YFSETQ. CDR3 nucleotides: TGCGCCAGCAGCACGGGCAGGGGGGCCAACTATGGCTACACCTTC. It encodes CASSTGRGANYGYTF.

The chain combines TRBV9 with TRBJ2-3; TRBD1 is a possible D gene (5 bases). This CDR3 is built from 15 residues. Germline loops: CDR1 SGDLS, CDR2 YYNGEE. Trimming stripped 0 bases from V and 3 bases from J, with 11 bases between. In nucleotides, the CDR3 is TGTGCCAGCAGCGTAGCAGTTCAGGGAACAGATACGCAGTATTTT. Translated, it gives CASSVAVQGTDTQYF.

This clone was counted only a few times. J is TRBJ2-1 and V is TRBV11-2, with 8 bases lining up with TRBD2. V was clipped by 6 bases and J by 4 bases; unmatched bases: 8. The CDR3 spans 15 residues. Germline CDR1 is SGHAT and CDR2 is FQNNGV. The CDR3 sequence is CASSMPGLGYNEQFF. CDR3 nucleotides: TGTGCCAGCAGTATGCCGGGACTAGGATACAATGAGCAGTTCTTC.

The V gene is TRBV7-7, the J gene TRBJ2-5; unclear D gene. The CDR3 length is 14 residues. Germline lookup yields CDR1 SSHAT and CDR2 FNYEAQ (reference sequence). V lost 3 bases to trimming and J lost 2 bases, with 10 bases between them. The CDR3 DNA reads TGTGCCAGCAGCTTTAGTAACCGGCAAGAGACCCAGTACTTC. Translated: CASSFSNRQETQYF. The full variable domain, in which reference TRBV7-7 and TRBJ2-5 provide the parts outside the CDR3, is GAGVSQSPRYKVTKRGQDVTLRCDPISSHATLYWYQQALGQGPEFLTYFNYEAQPDKSGLPSDRFSAERPEGSISTLTIQRTEQRDSAMYRCASSFSNRQETQYFGPGTRLLVL.

The chain carries TRBV5-4 and TRBJ2-2; D is undetermined. Per the germline V gene, CDR1 is SGHNT and CDR2 is YYREEE (reference sequence). Trimming stripped 1 base from V and 1 base from J, with 11 bases between. The CDR3 contains 16 residues. This CDR3 is CASSLSTAGNTGELFF. CDR3 DNA sequence: TGTGCCAGCAGCTTGTCAACTGCAGGGAACACCGGGGAGCTGTTTTTT.

V is TRBV27 and J is TRBJ2-3, with TRBD1 as a possible D gene (5 bases). This CDR3 has 14 amino acids. Germline-derived CDR1 and CDR2 are MNHEY and SMNVEV (reference sequence). Trimming stripped 2 bases from V and 3 bases from J, with 9 bases between. The CDR3, as DNA: TGTGCCAGCAGTTTAACCAGGGCAACAGATACGCAGTATTTT. Protein: CASSLTRATDTQYF.

The V call is TRBV7-9, the J call TRBJ2-7, with a possible D match to TRBD2 (5 bases). This CDR3 has 13 residues. V was pared by 1 base and J by 5 bases, with 9 bases between. Germline CDR1 is SEHNR and CDR2 is FQNEAQ (reference sequence). The CDR3 loop is CASSLGTPHEQYF. The CDR3 DNA is TGTGCCAGCAGCTTAGGGACTCCTCACGAGCAGTACTTC.

Points on this clone: The sample carries other DNA sequences with the same CDR3. The V call is TRBV7-2, the J call TRBJ2-7; 7 bases are a match to TRBD2. The CDR3 has 12 residues. Germline V lookup: CDR1 SGHTA, CDR2 FQGNSA. The J segment lost 6 bases and the V segment lost 5 bases, leaving 4 bases of the junction unmatched. The chain's CDR3 is CASSLGLGEQYF. In DNA form, the CDR3 reads TGTGCCAGCAGCCTCGGACTAGGCGAGCAGTACTTC.

V gene TRBV13 combines with J gene TRBJ2-5; D gene uncertain. CDR1 and CDR2 from the germline V gene are PRHDT and FYEKMQ (reference sequence). Trimming removed 2 bases at V and 1 base at J, with 11 bases between. The CDR3 loop spans 15 amino acids. CDR3 sequence (DNA): TGTGCCAGCAGCTTATTACTACAAAGCCAAGAGACCCAGTACTTC. It is translated as CASSLLLQSQETQYF. Full variable domain (missing parts from reference TRBV13 and TRBJ2-5): AAGVIQSPRHLIKEKRETATLKCYPIPRHDTVYWYQQGPGQDPQFLISFYEKMQSDKGSIPDRFSAQQFSDYHSELNMSSLELGDSALYFCASSLLLQSQETQYFGPGTRLLVL.

This chain uses TRBV6-5 with TRBJ1-2, with D uncertain. Germline V lookup: CDR1 MNHEY, CDR2 SVGAGI. The CDR3 contains 13 residues. The ends were cut back, 6 bases at V and 12 bases at J, with 20 bases in the middle. The CDR3 bases are TGTGCCAGCAGCCCCCCCGGTGTTCCCCCTAACACCTTC. It is translated as CASSPPGVPPNTF.